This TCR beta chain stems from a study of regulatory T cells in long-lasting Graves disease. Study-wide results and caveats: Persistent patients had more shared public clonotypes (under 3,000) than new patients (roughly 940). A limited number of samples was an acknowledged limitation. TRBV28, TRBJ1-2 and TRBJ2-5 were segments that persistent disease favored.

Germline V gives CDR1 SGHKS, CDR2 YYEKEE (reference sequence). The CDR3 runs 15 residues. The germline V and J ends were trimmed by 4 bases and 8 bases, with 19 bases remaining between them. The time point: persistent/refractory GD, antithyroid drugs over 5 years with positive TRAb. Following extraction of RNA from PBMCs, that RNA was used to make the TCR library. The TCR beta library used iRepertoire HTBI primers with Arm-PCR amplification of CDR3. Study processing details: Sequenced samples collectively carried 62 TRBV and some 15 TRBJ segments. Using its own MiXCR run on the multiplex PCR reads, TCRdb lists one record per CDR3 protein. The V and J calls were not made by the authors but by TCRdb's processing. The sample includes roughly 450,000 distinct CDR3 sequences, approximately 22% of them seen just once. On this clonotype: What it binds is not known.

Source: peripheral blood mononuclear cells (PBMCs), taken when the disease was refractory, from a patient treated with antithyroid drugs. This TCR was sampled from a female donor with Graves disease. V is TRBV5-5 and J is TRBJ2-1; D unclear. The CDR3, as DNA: TGTGCCAGCAGCCAATCTTCACAACTCAACTATGAGCAGTTCTTC. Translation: CASSQSSQLNYEQFF.